What follows are 23 T cell receptor beta chains derived from one specimen sequenced in a study of blood T cell repertoires in COVID-19. Measured with immunoSEQ multiplex PCR; TCRdb has only the in-frame clones, and not every one. This sample has approximately 120,000 clones, with about 88% found just once. Sequences were obtained from peripheral blood. The receptors shown here come from a woman older than 75 with acute or convalescent COVID-19.

The rearrangement joins TRBV2 to TRBJ1-1; the D gene is possibly TRBD1 (6 bases). Per germline, CDR1 SNHLY and CDR2 FYNNEI. The CDR3 contains 13 residues. The V gene lost 7 bases and the J gene lost 1 base, with 10 bases spanning the gap. This CDR3 reads CASTRDKNTEAFF. The CDR3, as DNA: TGTGCCAGCACCAGGGACAAGAACACTGAAGCTTTCTTT.

CDR3 protein: CASSLVSGSYNEQFF. The CDR3 DNA reads TGCGCCAGCAGCTTGGTGTCGGGCTCCTACAATGAGCAGTTCTTC. The chain uses TRBV5-1 and TRBJ2-1, with D unclear. This CDR3 region has 15 residues. V was trimmed by 0 bases and J by 0 bases, leaving 7 bases between them. Germline V CDR1 and CDR2: SGHRS, YFSETQ. The full variable domain, with the rest looked up from reference TRBV5-1 and TRBJ2-1, is KAGVTQTPRYLIKTRGQQVTLSCSPISGHRSVSWYQQTPGQGLQFLFEYFSETQRNKGNFPGRFSGRQFSNSRSEMNVSTLELGDSALYLCASSLVSGSYNEQFFGPGTRLTVL.

The V gene is TRBV19, the J gene TRBJ1-2; D call uncertain. Germline loops: CDR1 LNHDA, CDR2 SQIVND (reference sequence). The ends were cut back, 1 base at V and 4 bases at J, with 10 bases in the middle. The CDR3 runs to 14 residues. CDR3 protein: CASSIGAGSYGYTF. The CDR3 nucleotides read TGTGCCAGTAGTATAGGCGCGGGGAGCTATGGCTACACCTTC.

This clone was recorded only once. The CDR3 DNA reads TGTGCCAGCAGCGTAACCATCACAGATTCCGAGCAGTACTTC. Encoded protein: CASSVTITDSEQYF. The chain has TRBV9 and TRBJ2-7; D unclear. Trimming pared 1 base from V and 6 bases from J, leaving 14 bases between. Germline assignment: CDR1 SGDLS and CDR2 YYNGEE. The CDR3 loop spans 14 amino acids.

This clone appeared a single time. The V and J genes are TRBV7-8 and TRBJ2-3; 7 bases are a match to TRBD1. The CDR3 runs to 13 residues. CDR1 SGHVS and CDR2 FQNEAQ come from the germline V gene. Trimming at V came to 5 bases and at J to 6 bases, leaving 5 bases not matched to a gene. As DNA, the CDR3 is TGTGCCAGCAGCCGACAGGGTAGCGATACGCAGTATTTT. The encoded protein is CASSRQGSDTQYF.

The J gene is TRBJ1-3, the V gene TRBV15; tentative D call: TRBD1 (6 bases). CDR1 and CDR2 from the germline V gene are LNHNV and YYDKDF (reference sequence). The CDR3 runs 13 residues. Trimming stripped 1 base from V and 6 bases from J, with 7 bases between. CDR3 sequence (DNA): TGTGCCACCAGCAGAGGACAGGAAAACACCATATATTTT. Protein sequence: CATSRGQENTIYF.

The CDR3: CAGGQGGNTIYF. DNA for the CDR3: TGTGCCGGAGGACAGGGAGGAAACACCATATATTTT. The genes are TRBV12-3 or TRBV12-4 and TRBJ1-3, with 8 bases matching TRBD1. The CDR3 has 12 amino acids. V shed 11 bases and J 4 bases; nucleotides not matched to a gene: 4.

This sequence joins TRBV6-1 and TRBJ1-1, with D tentatively TRBD1 (6 bases). The germline V gene encodes CDR1 MNHNS and CDR2 SASEGT. The CDR3 spans 11 residues. V was pared by 3 bases and J by 12 bases, with 11 bases between. The CDR3 nucleotides read TGTGCCAGCAGTGAGAGGGGGTTGTCTTTCTTT. It is translated as CASSERGLSFF.

The chain couples TRBV21-1 to TRBJ2-5; TRBD2, the D gene given by the table, was not confirmed from the DNA. TRBV21-1 is tagged as a pseudogene. The CDR3 runs to 13 residues. Here the CDR3 DNA reads TGTGCCAGCAGCAAAGAGGAGGGAGAGACCCAGTACTTC. This translates into CASSKEEGETQYF.

This clone was seen a handful of times. The chain has TRBV2 and TRBJ1-4, with D maybe TRBD1 (5 bases). CDR1 is SNHLY, CDR2 FYNNEI, per germline. V was pared by 6 bases and J by 2 bases, with 13 bases between. This CDR3 spans 15 amino acids. CDR3 loop: CASSAGTRTNEKLFF. The CDR3 nucleotides are TGTGCCAGCAGCGCCGGGACTCGGACTAATGAAAAACTGTTTTTT.

The chain carries TRBV6-5 and TRBJ2-1, with D perhaps matching TRBD2 (6 bases). The CDR3 is 15 residues long. V was cut by 8 bases and J by 2 bases, with 16 bases left in between. The germline V gene has CDR1 MNHEY and CDR2 SVGAGI. CDR3 bases: TGTGCCAGCTCTTTGGGCGCGGGACCCTACAATGAGCAGTTCTTC. Translating it yields CASSLGAGPYNEQFF.

The rearrangement links TRBV7-3 to TRBJ1-2, with 8 bases fitting TRBD1. The junction had 9 bases not matched to a gene; V was cut back by 2 bases and J by 7 bases. The germline V gene encodes CDR1 SGHTA and CDR2 FQGTGA. This CDR3 contains 15 residues. Here the CDR3 reads CASSLGGQEFTGYTF. The CDR3 DNA is TGTGCCAGCAGCTTAGGGGGACAGGAATTTACTGGCTACACCTTC.

The chain employs TRBV14 and TRBJ2-7; D unclear. V was pared by 4 bases and J by 1 base, with 11 bases between. CDR1 and CDR2 (germline): SGHDN, FVKESK. This CDR3 is 14 amino acids long. CDR3 coding DNA: TGTGCCAGCAGCCCCCGCGCCGAATCCTACGAGCAGTACTTC. Its protein product is CASSPRAESYEQYF.

The chain uses TRBV3-1 (or the pseudogene TRBV3-2) and TRBJ2-3; 10 nucleotides line up with TRBD2. This CDR3 has 19 residues. The V and J ends lost 1 base and 1 base, in that order; junction bases with no gene match: 11. CDR1 LGHDT and CDR2 YNNKEL come from the germline V gene (reference sequence). CDR3 coding DNA: TGTGCCAGCAGCCAAGTTCTCCCTAGGACTAGCGGACGCACAGATACGCAGTATTTT. Amino acids: CASSQVLPRTSGRTDTQYF.

V is TRBV18 and J is TRBJ2-5, with 9 positions matching TRBD2. This CDR3 is 18 amino acids long. V dropped 1 base and J dropped 0; count of bases not matched to a gene: 9. Germline values: CDR1 KGHSH, CDR2 LQKENI. CDR3 sequence reads: CASSPLASSGVYQETQYF. The DNA of the CDR3 is TGTGCCAGCTCACCACTAGCGTCTAGCGGGGTGTACCAAGAGACCCAGTACTTC.

The chain uses TRBV5-8 and TRBJ1-4, with TRBD1 matching 10 bases. The CDR3 loop spans 16 amino acids. V gave up 5 bases and J gave up 5 bases; unmatched junction bases: 9. The germline CDR1 and CDR2 sequences are SGHTS and YDEGEE. The CDR3 here is CASRLPGQGNNEKLFF. The CDR3 nucleotides are TGTGCCAGCAGACTTCCGGGACAGGGGAACAATGAAAAACTGTTTTTT. Together with reference TRBV5-8 and TRBJ1-4, the CDR3 gives the full variable domain: EAGVTQSPTHLIKTRGQQATLRCSPISGHTSVYWYQQALGLGLQFLLWYDEGEERNRGNFPPRFSGRQFPNYSSELNVNALELEDSALYLCASRLPGQGNNEKLFFGSGTQLSVL.

J is TRBJ1-1 and V is TRBV6-5; TRBD1 matches at 7 bases. CDR1 is MNHEY and CDR2 is SVGAGI in the germline V gene. Losses at the gene ends were 9 bases for V and 1 base for J; bases not matched to a gene: 11. The CDR3 runs 15 residues. The DNA of the CDR3 is TGTGCCAGTGGTAGTCCGACAGGGAGGAACACTGAAGCTTTCTTT. This gives the protein CASGSPTGRNTEAFF.

This rearrangement joins TRBV12-3 or TRBV12-4 to TRBJ1-5; 7 bases line up with TRBD1. This CDR3 has 12 residues. V dropped 8 bases and J dropped 2; count of bases not matched to a gene: 0. The CDR3 is CASGQGNQPQHF. CDR3 bases: TGTGCCAGCGGACAGGGCAATCAGCCCCAGCATTTT.

The rearrangement joins TRBV6-5 to TRBJ1-1; 11 positions match TRBD1. The length of the CDR3 is 14 residues. Germline CDR1 reads MNHEY; CDR2 reads SVGAGI. Trimming removed 5 bases from V and 6 bases from J; junction bases left unmatched: 5. The CDR3 bases are TGTGCCAGCAGTAGGACAGGGGGCTCCCCTGAAGCTTTCTTT. Translation: CASSRTGGSPEAFF.

Only a few counts were recorded for this clone. V usage is TRBV3-1 (or the pseudogene TRBV3-2) and J usage is TRBJ1-2; 8 bases are shared with TRBD1. The CDR3 totals 16 residues. CDR1 and CDR2 from the germline V gene are LGHDT and YNNKEL (reference sequence). Germline trimming cut 4 bases from V and 5 bases from J; bases unmatched to any gene: 12. CDR3 bases: TGTGCCAGCAGCCCAACGACAGGGGCCTTTAGTTATGGCTACACCTTC. Amino acid sequence: CASSPTTGAFSYGYTF.

Here the CDR3 DNA reads TGTGCCAGCAGGGGGACAACCGGGAATGAGCAGTTCTTC. It specifies CASRGTTGNEQFF. This rearrangement joins TRBV2 to TRBJ2-1; TRBD1 might be the D (6 bases). The V and J ends lost 6 bases and 7 bases respectively, with 13 bases between them. This CDR3 comprises 13 residues. Germline assignment: CDR1 SNHLY and CDR2 FYNNEI. Complete variable domain (other parts from reference TRBV2 and TRBJ2-1): EPEVTQTPSHQVTQMGQEVILRCVPISNHLYFYWYRQILGQKVEFLVSFYNNEISEKSEIFDDQFSVERPDGSNFTLKIRSTKLEDSAMYFCASRGTTGNEQFFGPGTRLTVL.

The genes are TRBV27 and TRBJ1-6; TRBD1 matches 7 bases. V dropped 5 bases and J dropped 4; count of bases not matched to a gene: 14. The CDR3 has 18 amino acids. The germline gives CDR1 MNHEY, CDR2 SMNVEV (reference sequence). The CDR3 loop reads CASSGGQLNPKYNSPLHF. The CDR3 DNA sequence: TGTGCCAGCAGTGGGGGACAGCTAAATCCTAAATATAATTCACCCCTCCACTTT.

The V and J genes are TRBV5-1 and TRBJ2-3; D ambiguous. CDR1 is SGHRS and CDR2 is YFSETQ in the germline V gene. This CDR3 has 13 amino acids. The V and J ends lost 0 bases and 2 bases respectively, with 4 bases between them. The CDR3 DNA is TGCGCCAGCAGCTTGGACAACACAGATACGCAGTATTTT. It translates to CASSLDNTDTQYF.